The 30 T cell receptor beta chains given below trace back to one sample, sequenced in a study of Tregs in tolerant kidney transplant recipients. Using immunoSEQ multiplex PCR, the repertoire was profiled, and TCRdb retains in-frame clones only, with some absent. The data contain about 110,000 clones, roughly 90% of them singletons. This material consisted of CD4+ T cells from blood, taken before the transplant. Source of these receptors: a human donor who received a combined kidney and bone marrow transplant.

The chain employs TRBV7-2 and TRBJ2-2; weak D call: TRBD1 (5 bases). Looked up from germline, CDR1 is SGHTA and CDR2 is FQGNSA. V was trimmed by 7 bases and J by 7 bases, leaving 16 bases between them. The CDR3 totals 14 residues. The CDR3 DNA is TGTGCCAGCATCCCCGTTACAGGCCACGGGGAGCTGTTTTTT. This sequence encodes CASIPVTGHGELFF.

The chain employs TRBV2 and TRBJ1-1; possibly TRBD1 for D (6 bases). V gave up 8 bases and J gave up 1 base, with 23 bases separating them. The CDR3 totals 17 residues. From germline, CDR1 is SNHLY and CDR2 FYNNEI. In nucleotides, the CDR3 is TGTGCCAGCGGGGAACAGGGAGCCATTCTCAAGAACACTGAAGCTTTCTTT. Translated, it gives CASGEQGAILKNTEAFF. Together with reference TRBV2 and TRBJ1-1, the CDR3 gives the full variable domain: EPEVTQTPSHQVTQMGQEVILRCVPISNHLYFYWYRQILGQKVEFLVSFYNNEISEKSEIFDDQFSVERPDGSNFTLKIRSTKLEDSAMYFCASGEQGAILKNTEAFFGQGTRLTVV.

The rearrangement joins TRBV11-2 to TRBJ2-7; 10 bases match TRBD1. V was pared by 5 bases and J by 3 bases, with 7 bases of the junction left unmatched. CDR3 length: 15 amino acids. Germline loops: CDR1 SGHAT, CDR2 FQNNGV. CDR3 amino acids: CASSLAGTGVYEQYF. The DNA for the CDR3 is TGTGCCAGCAGCCTCGCCGGGACAGGGGTCTACGAGCAGTACTTC. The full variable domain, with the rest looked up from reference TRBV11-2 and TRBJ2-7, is EAGVAQSPRYKIIEKRQSVAFWCNPISGHATLYWYQQILGQGPKLLIQFQNNGVVDDSQLPKDRFSAERLKGVDSTLKIQPAKLEDSAVYLCASSLAGTGVYEQYFGPGTRLTVT.

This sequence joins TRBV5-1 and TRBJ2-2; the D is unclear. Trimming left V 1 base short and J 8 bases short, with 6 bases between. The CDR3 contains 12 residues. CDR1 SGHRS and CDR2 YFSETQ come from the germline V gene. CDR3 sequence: CASSLLGGELFF. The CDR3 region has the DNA TGCGCCAGCAGCTTGCTCGGTGGGGAGCTGTTTTTT.

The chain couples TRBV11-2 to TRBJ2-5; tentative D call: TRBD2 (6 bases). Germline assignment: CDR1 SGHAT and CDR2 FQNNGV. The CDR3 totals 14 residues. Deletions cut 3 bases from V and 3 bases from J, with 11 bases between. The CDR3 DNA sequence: TGTGCCAGCAGCTTCGGCGGGGTGAAAGAGACCCAGTACTTC. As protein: CASSFGGVKETQYF.

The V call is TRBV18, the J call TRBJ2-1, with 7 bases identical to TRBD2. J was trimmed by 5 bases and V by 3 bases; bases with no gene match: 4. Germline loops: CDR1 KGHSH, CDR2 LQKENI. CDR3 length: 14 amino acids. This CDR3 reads CASSPGLPDNEQFF. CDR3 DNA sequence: TGTGCCAGCTCACCGGGACTACCCGACAATGAGCAGTTCTTC.

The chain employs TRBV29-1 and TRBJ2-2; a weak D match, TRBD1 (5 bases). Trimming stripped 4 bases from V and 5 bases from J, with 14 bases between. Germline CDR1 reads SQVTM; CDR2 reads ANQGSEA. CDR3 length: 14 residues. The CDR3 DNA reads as TGCAGCGTTGGGGGCAGGGAAAGGACCGGGGAGCTGTTTTTT. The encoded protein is CSVGGRERTGELFF.

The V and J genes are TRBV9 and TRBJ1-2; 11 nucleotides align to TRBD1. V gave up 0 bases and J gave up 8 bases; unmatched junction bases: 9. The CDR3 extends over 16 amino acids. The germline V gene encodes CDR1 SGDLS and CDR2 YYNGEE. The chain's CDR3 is CASSVDLDRGRGGYTF. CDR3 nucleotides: TGTGCCAGCAGCGTAGACCTGGACAGGGGGCGCGGGGGCTACACCTTC. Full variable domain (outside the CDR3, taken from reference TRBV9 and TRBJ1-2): DSGVTQTPKHLITATGQRVTLRCSPRSGDLSVYWYQQSLDQGLQFLIQYYNGEERAKGNILERFSAQQFPDLHSELNLSSLELGDSALYFCASSVDLDRGRGGYTFGSGTRLTVV.

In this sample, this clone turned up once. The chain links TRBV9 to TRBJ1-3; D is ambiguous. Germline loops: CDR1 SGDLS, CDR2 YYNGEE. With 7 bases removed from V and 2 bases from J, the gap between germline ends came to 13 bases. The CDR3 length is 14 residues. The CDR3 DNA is TGTGCCAGCGGGCGTAGTTCAGCTGGAAACACCATATATTTT. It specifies CASGRSSAGNTIYF.

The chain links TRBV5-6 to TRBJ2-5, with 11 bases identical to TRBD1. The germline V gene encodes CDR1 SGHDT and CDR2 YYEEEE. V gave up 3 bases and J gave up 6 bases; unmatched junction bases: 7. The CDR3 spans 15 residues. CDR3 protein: CASSSTGQGVQTQYF. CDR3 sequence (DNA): TGTGCCAGCAGCTCCACGGGACAGGGGGTGCAGACCCAGTACTTC. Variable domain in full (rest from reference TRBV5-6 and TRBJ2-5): DAGVTQSPTHLIKTRGQQVTLRCSPKSGHDTVSWYQQALGQGPQFIFQYYEEEERQRGNFPDRFSGHQFPNYSSELNVNALLLGDSALYLCASSSTGQGVQTQYFGPGTRLLVL.

As DNA, the CDR3 is TGTGCCAGCAGCACACCCCTGGCAGGGGACTATGGCTACACCTTC. It is translated as CASSTPLAGDYGYTF. The rearrangement uses TRBV7-8 and TRBJ1-2, with D possibly TRBD1 on 6 matching bases. This CDR3 contains 15 residues. From germline, CDR1 is SGHVS and CDR2 FQNEAQ. Trimming took off 5 bases at V and 3 bases at J, with 16 bases between the two ends.

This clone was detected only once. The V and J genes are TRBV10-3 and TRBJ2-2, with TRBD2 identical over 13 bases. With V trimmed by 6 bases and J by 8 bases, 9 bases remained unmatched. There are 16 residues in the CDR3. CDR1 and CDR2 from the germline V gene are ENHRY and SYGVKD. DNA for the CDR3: TGTGCCATCAGCGCTACTAGCGGGGGGGCCGGAGGGGAGCTGTTTTTT. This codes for CAISATSGGAGGELFF.

CDR3 nucleotides: TGTGCCAGCAGTCCCGACAGGCATAACTATGGCTACACCTTC. This gives the protein CASSPDRHNYGYTF. The chain uses TRBV27 and TRBJ1-2, with D perhaps TRBD1 (6 bases). Germline V CDR1 and CDR2: MNHEY, SMNVEV (reference sequence). The length of the CDR3 is 14 residues. Trimming removed 5 bases from V and 1 base from J, with 11 bases in between.

CDR3 residues: CASCRIGGLGLMNTEAFF. Written as DNA, the CDR3 is TGTGCCAGCTGTCGAATAGGGGGCCTCGGGCTCATGAACACTGAAGCTTTCTTT. The chain is built from TRBV5-8 and TRBJ1-1, with 7 nucleotides matching TRBD1. Trimming took 7 bases from V and 0 from J; bases not matched to a gene: 18. The CDR3 runs 18 residues. Per the germline V gene, CDR1 is SGHTS and CDR2 is YDEGEE.

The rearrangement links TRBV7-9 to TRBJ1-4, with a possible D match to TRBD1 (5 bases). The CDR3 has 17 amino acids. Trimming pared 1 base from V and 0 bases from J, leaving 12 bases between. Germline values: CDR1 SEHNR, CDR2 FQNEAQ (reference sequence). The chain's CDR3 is CASSLVIGVATNEKLFF. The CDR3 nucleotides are TGTGCCAGCAGCTTAGTTATAGGGGTTGCAACTAATGAAAAACTGTTTTTT.

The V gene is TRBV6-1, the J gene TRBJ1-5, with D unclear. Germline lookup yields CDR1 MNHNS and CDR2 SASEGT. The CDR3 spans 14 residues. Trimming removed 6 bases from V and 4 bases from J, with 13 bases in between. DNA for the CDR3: TGTGCCAGCAGGCGGCTGCCAGAAAATCAGCCCCAGCATTTT. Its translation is CASRRLPENQPQHF.

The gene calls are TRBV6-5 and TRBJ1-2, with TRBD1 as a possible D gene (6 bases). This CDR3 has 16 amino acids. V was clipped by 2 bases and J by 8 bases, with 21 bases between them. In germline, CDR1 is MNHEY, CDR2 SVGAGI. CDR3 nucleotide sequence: TGTGCCAGCAGTTACACGGATAGCCCAGGGGTGGGAGGCTACACCTTC. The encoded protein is CASSYTDSPGVGGYTF.

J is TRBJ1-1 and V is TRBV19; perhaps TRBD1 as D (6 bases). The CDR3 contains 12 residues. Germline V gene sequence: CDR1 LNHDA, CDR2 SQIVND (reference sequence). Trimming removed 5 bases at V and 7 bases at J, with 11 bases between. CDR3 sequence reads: CASSHTRGEAFF. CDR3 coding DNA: TGTGCCAGTAGTCATACCAGGGGTGAAGCTTTCTTT.

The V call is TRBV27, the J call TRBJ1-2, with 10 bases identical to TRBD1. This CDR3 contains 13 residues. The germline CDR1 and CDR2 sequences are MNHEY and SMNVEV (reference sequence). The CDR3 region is CASGQGFNYGYTF. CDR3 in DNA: TGTGCGTCGGGACAGGGGTTTAACTATGGCTACACCTTC.

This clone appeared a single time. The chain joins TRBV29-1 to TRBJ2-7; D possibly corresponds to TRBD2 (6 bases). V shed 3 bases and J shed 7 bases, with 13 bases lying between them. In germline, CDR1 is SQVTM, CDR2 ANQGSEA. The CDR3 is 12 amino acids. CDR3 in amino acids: CSVDRLAGEQYF. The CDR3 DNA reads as TGCAGCGTTGACCGGCTGGCGGGGGAGCAGTACTTC.

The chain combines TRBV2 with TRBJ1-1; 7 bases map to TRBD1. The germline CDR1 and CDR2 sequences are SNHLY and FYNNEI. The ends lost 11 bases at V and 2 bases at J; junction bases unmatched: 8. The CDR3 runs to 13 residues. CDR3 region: CARGRTGNTEAFF. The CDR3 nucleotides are TGTGCCCGTGGACGGACAGGAAACACTGAAGCTTTCTTT. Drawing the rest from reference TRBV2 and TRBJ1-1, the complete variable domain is EPEVTQTPSHQVTQMGQEVILRCVPISNHLYFYWYRQILGQKVEFLVSFYNNEISEKSEIFDDQFSVERPDGSNFTLKIRSTKLEDSAMYFCARGRTGNTEAFFGQGTRLTVV.

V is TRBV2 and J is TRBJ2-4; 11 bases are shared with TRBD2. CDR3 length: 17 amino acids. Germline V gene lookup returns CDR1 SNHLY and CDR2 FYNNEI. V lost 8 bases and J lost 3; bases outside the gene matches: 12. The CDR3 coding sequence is TGTGCCAGCTTTGGACTAGCGGGCGGCATATACAAAAACATTCAGTACTTC. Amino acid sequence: CASFGLAGGIYKNIQYF.

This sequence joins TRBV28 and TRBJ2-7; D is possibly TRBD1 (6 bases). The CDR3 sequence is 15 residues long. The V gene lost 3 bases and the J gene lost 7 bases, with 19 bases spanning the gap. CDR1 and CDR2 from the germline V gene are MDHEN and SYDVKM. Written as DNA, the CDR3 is TGTGCCAGCAGTTTGGGATTCACAGGGAGCTTTGAGCAGTACTTC. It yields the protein CASSLGFTGSFEQYF.

CDR3 sequence reads: CAWSKYRMGTEAFF. The DNA of the CDR3 is TGTGCCTGGAGTAAGTACAGGATGGGCACTGAAGCTTTCTTT. This chain links TRBV30 with TRBJ1-1; perhaps TRBD1 as D (5 bases). Germline-derived CDR1 and CDR2 are GTSNPN and SVGIG (reference sequence). The CDR3 is 14 residues long. The V end lost 2 bases, the J end lost 4 bases, and 14 bases lay between the germline ends. The full variable domain, its missing parts supplied by reference TRBV30 and TRBJ1-1, is SQTIHQWPATLVQPVGSPLSLECTVEGTSNPNLYWYRQAAGRGLQLLFYSVGIGQISSEVPQNLSASRPQDRQFILSSKKLLLSDSGFYLCAWSKYRMGTEAFFGQGTRLTVV.

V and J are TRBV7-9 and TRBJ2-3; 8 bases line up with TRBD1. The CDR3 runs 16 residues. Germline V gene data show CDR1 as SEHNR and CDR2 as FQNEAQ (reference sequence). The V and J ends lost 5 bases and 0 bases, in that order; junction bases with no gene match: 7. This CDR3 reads CASSPRQGASTDTQYF. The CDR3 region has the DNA TGTGCCAGCAGCCCTCGTCAGGGGGCTAGCACAGATACGCAGTATTTT.

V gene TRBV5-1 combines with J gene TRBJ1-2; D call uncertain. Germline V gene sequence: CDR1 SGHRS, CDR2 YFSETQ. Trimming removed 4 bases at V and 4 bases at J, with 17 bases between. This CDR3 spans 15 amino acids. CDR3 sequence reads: CASSIGGFVSYGYTF. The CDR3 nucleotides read TGCGCCAGCAGCATCGGAGGGTTTGTTAGCTATGGCTACACCTTC.

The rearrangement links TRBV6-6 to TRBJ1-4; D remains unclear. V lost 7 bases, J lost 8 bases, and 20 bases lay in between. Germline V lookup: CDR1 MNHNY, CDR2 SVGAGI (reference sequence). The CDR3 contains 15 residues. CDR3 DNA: TGTGCCAGCAATGTGAGACTAGGGTTCCGAGAAAAACTGTTTTTT. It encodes CASNVRLGFREKLFF.

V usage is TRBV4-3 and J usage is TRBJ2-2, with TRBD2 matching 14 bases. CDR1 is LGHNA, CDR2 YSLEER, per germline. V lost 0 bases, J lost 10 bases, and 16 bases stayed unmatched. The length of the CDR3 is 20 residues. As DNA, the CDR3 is TGCGCCAGCAGCCAAGATCCAGGACTAGCGGGAGGAGGAGGTGGAGAGGAGCTGTTTTTT. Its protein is CASSQDPGLAGGGGGEELFF.

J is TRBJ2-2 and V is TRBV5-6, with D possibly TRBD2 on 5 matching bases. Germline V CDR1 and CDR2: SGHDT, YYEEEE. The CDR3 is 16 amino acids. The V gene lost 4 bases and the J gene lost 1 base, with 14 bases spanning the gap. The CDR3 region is CASSPKYGMNTGELFF. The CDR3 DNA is TGTGCCAGCAGCCCAAAGTACGGGATGAACACCGGGGAGCTGTTTTTT.

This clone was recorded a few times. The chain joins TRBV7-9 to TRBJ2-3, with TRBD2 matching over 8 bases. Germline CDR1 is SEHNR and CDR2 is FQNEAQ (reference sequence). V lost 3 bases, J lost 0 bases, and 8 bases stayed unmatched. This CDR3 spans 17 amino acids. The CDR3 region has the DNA TGTGCCAGCAGCTTGGGGTCGGCTAGCGGGAGCACAGATACGCAGTATTTT. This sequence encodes CASSLGSASGSTDTQYF.